This TCR beta chain was sequenced for a study of post-analysis software for immune sequencing data. Study in general: Recorded disease courses covered relapsing-remitting, secondary progressive and progressive-relapsing multiple sclerosis. Some patients had no subtype annotation.

Per the germline V gene, CDR1 is SEHNR and CDR2 is FQNEAQ (reference sequence). The CDR3 covers 15 residues. Notes on the study in general: In patients, five or six TRBV segments were more frequent than in controls, with TRBV5-6, TRBV5-1 and TRBV20-1 among them. Co-batched samples clustered tightly together by F measure.

cDNA libraries of TCR beta carried unique molecular identifiers. The yield from about 1 to 10 million T cells was 500,000 or so cDNA molecules in total. Using its own MiXCR run on the PCR reads, TCRdb lists one record per CDR3 protein. The sample has more than 500,000 distinct CDR3 sequences; around 31% are singletons. A note on this clonotype: The antigen is undetermined. Since a much larger clone is just one base distant, this may be a read error.

The chain employs TRBV7-9 and TRBJ2-1; 13 nucleotides agree with TRBD2. The receptor was isolated from a girl between 2 and 17 years old with multiple sclerosis. Material for sequencing was blood. This CDR3 is CTSSTSGGAYNEQFF. The CDR3 bases are TGTACCAGCAGCACTAGCGGGGGGGCCTACAATGAGCAGTTCTTC.